The 27 T cell receptor beta chains listed next were all sequenced from one sample in a study of T cells expressing NK-cell markers. TCRdb reprocessed the 5' RACE reads and reports one entry per CDR3 protein, with no DNA. The sample has a few hundred thousand distinct CDR3 sequences. Sequences were obtained from blood T cells: a sorted CD56 or NKG2C T cell subset, CD4+ or CD8+ T cells, or bulk PBMC T cells (not recorded which). Receptors were obtained from a woman between 50 and 59 years old in good health.

The V call is TRBV6-2 or TRBV6-3, the J call TRBJ1-1. This CDR3 spans 17 amino acids. Germline V gives CDR1 MNHEY, CDR2 SVGEGT. CDR3 residues: CASSGWRVGRENTEAFF.

The CDR3: CASSLEQGRFDEQFF. The J gene is TRBJ2-1, the V gene TRBV5-1; there is no DNA to check the TCRdb D call of TRBD1. Germline V CDR1 and CDR2: SGHRS, YFSETQ. The CDR3 has 15 amino acids.

The rearrangement links TRBV4-1 to TRBJ2-4; TCRdb reports TRBD2, a call that lacks DNA to check it against. Germline-derived CDR1 and CDR2 are MGHRA and YSYEKL. The CDR3 loop spans 14 amino acids. The CDR3 protein is CASSLLGSRDIQYF.

J is TRBJ2-1 and V is TRBV5-1; the D call from TCRdb, TRBD2, cannot be confirmed without DNA. This CDR3 has 22 amino acids. Looked up from germline, CDR1 is SGHRS and CDR2 is YFSETQ. The CDR3 loop is CASSLERLGEGSWTSSYNEQFF. Full variable domain (outside the CDR3, taken from reference TRBV5-1 and TRBJ2-1): KAGVTQTPRYLIKTRGQQVTLSCSPISGHRSVSWYQQTPGQGLQFLFEYFSETQRNKGNFPGRFSGRQFSNSRSEMNVSTLELGDSALYLCASSLERLGEGSWTSSYNEQFFGPGTRLTVL.

V is TRBV11-3 and J is TRBJ2-2. Germline-derived CDR1 and CDR2 are SGHNT and YENEEA. The CDR3 has 15 residues. CDR3 in amino acids: CASSPQSGNTGELFF.

The gene calls are TRBV16 and TRBJ2-1; the TCRdb call, TRBD1, lacks DNA for checking. This CDR3 contains 14 residues. Germline assignment: CDR1 KGHSY and CDR2 FQNENV. CDR3 in amino acids: CASSQSAGLNEQFF. The full variable domain, with the rest looked up from reference TRBV16 and TRBJ2-1, is GEEVAQTPKHLVRGEGQKAKLYCAPIKGHSYVFWYQQVLKNEFKFLISFQNENVFDETGMPKERFSAKCLPNSPCSLEIQATKLEDSAVYFCASSQSAGLNEQFFGPGTRLTVL.

The CDR3 loop is CASSQDIGTVGGETQYF. The chain carries TRBV4-1 and TRBJ2-5; the TCRdb call, TRBD1, lacks DNA for checking. This CDR3 is built from 17 residues. Germline V gene sequence: CDR1 MGHRA, CDR2 YSYEKL.

This chain uses TRBV15 with TRBJ2-3. The CDR3 runs to 12 residues. CDR1 is LNHNV and CDR2 is YYDKDF in the germline V gene (reference sequence). CDR3 amino acids: CATRAIEDTQYF.

This sequence joins TRBV12-3 or TRBV12-4 and TRBJ1-3. The CDR3 spans 18 residues. The CDR3 loop is CASSQSPLRQTSGNTIYF.

The chain recombines TRBV10-3 with TRBJ2-3; TCRdb selects TRBD2, and the lack of DNA leaves this call unchecked. This CDR3 comprises 18 residues. Looked up from germline, CDR1 is ENHRY and CDR2 is SYGVKD. This CDR3 reads CAISESPGLAGTTDTQYF.

The CDR3 spells CASSESTRGLGEQFF. The chain recombines TRBV10-2 with TRBJ2-1; TCRdb reports TRBD1, a call that lacks DNA to check it against. The CDR3 totals 15 residues. The germline gives CDR1 WSHSY, CDR2 SAAADI.

V usage is TRBV24-1 and J usage is TRBJ2-1; checking the TCRdb D call of TRBD2 is not possible without DNA. Germline CDR1 is KGHDR and CDR2 is SFDVKD. CDR3 length: 14 residues. The CDR3 reads CATRGLAGENEQFF.

This chain links TRBV4-1 with TRBJ2-7; there is no DNA to check the TCRdb D call of TRBD1. This CDR3 has 13 amino acids. Germline loops: CDR1 MGHRA, CDR2 YSYEKL. The CDR3: CASSLDNSYEQYF.

V gene TRBV20-1 combines with J gene TRBJ2-5; the TCRdb D gene call, TRBD1, has no DNA to confirm it. The CDR3 covers 14 residues. From germline, CDR1 is DFQATT and CDR2 SNEGSKA (reference sequence). CDR3: CSAGKTGARETQYF.

The chain uses TRBV7-6 and TRBJ2-1. Germline CDR1 is SGHVS and CDR2 is FNYEAQ. This CDR3 has 15 amino acids. The CDR3 here is CASSFTGASYNEQFF.

The gene calls are TRBV24-1 and TRBJ2-2. Germline V lookup: CDR1 KGHDR, CDR2 SFDVKD. The CDR3 totals 15 residues. This CDR3 is CATSDLRSNTGELFF.

The V and J genes are TRBV3-1 and TRBJ1-3. From germline, CDR1 is LGHDT and CDR2 YNNKEL (reference sequence). The CDR3 runs 16 residues. The CDR3 region is CASSQRRAESGNTIYF.

The chain's CDR3 is CASSSTGLVSYEQYF. The J gene is TRBJ2-7, the V gene TRBV5-1; TCRdb lists TRBD2, though no DNA is available to test this call. CDR1 and CDR2 (germline): SGHRS, YFSETQ. The CDR3 runs to 15 residues.

The rearrangement uses TRBV5-5 and TRBJ1-2; TCRdb indicates TRBD1, and absent DNA this call remains unverified. Per the germline V gene, CDR1 is SGHKS and CDR2 is YYEKEE (reference sequence). This CDR3 contains 14 residues. CDR3: CASSSVPGGVGYTF.

This chain joins TRBV2 and TRBJ2-1; checking the TCRdb D call of TRBD2 is not possible without DNA. The CDR3 consists of 15 residues. In germline, CDR1 is SNHLY, CDR2 FYNNEI. Here the CDR3 reads CASSALASGKDEQFF.

The chain combines TRBV21-1 with TRBJ2-7; TCRdb calls TRBD2, which cannot be checked without DNA. TRBV21-1 is a pseudogene locus. This CDR3 is built from 14 residues. Here the CDR3 reads CASSNGTSPYEQYF.

V is TRBV12-3 or TRBV12-4 and J is TRBJ2-7; TCRdb designates TRBD2, a call that cannot be tested without DNA. There are 14 residues in the CDR3. This CDR3 reads CATKIAGGSYEQYF.

CDR3 region: CSARDWTNDYEQYF. The chain is built from TRBV20-1 and TRBJ2-7; TCRdb picks TRBD2, but there is no DNA to check that call. CDR1 and CDR2 (germline): DFQATT, SNEGSKA (reference sequence). The CDR3 is 14 residues long.

The chain is built from TRBV29-1 and TRBJ1-1; TCRdb's assignment of TRBD1 cannot be checked, as there is no DNA. The germline gives CDR1 SQVTM, CDR2 ANQGSEA. The CDR3 has 14 amino acids. The CDR3 sequence is CSVGGRGVNTEAFF. Filled out from reference TRBV29-1 and TRBJ1-1, the complete variable domain reads SAVISQKPSRDICQRGTSLTIQCQVDSQVTMMFWYRQQPGQSLTLIATANQGSEATYESGFVIDKFPISRPNLTFSTLTVSNMSPEDSSIYLCSVGGRGVNTEAFFGQGTRLTVV.

This chain connects TRBV24-1 to TRBJ2-2; as DNA is missing, the TRBD1 call by TCRdb cannot be tested. Germline V gives CDR1 KGHDR, CDR2 SFDVKD. The CDR3 loop spans 17 amino acids. The CDR3 loop is CATSDLGQGANTGELFF.

The chain uses TRBV12-3 or TRBV12-4 and TRBJ2-3; lacking DNA, the TRBD2 call made by TCRdb goes unchecked. The length of the CDR3 is 12 residues. The CDR3: CASSLQGTSLYF.

V and J are TRBV5-1 and TRBJ2-3. Germline loops: CDR1 SGHRS, CDR2 YFSETQ. This CDR3 contains 13 residues. The chain's CDR3 is CASSRGGTVTQYF.